These 20 T cell receptor beta chains were all obtained from the same sample, sequenced in a study of cytomegalovirus exposure and HLA in healthy donors. PCR involved 60 Vbeta and 13 Jbeta primers. The method was immunoSEQ multiplex PCR; TCRdb's version includes in-frame clones alone and lacks a portion of them. This sample has 100,000 or so clones; 62% occur once, and the top ten carry about 5%. The sequenced material came from PBMCs. The receptors here all came from a young woman in good health and CMV-seropositive.

The rearrangement joins TRBV30 to TRBJ2-5, with 10 bases lining up with TRBD1. The DNA end lines up better with TRBJ2-7; the J call may be wrong. The CDR3 is 13 amino acids. In germline, CDR1 is GTSNPN, CDR2 SVGIG (reference sequence). The CDR3: CAWDGTGDYEQYF. Written as DNA, the CDR3 is TGTGCCTGGGACGGGACAGGGGATTACGAGCAGTACTTC.

V is TRBV15 and J is TRBJ1-3, with 7 positions matching TRBD1. This CDR3 comprises 15 residues. CDR1 and CDR2 (germline): LNHNV, YYDKDF (reference sequence). Trimming removed 5 bases from V and 3 bases from J; junction bases left unmatched: 7. The CDR3 protein is CATSFEGAGGNTIYF. The CDR3 DNA sequence: TGTGCCACCAGCTTCGAGGGGGCGGGTGGAAACACCATATATTTT.

In its sample, this clone was seen once. The chain recombines TRBV18 with TRBJ2-5; TRBD1 matches 12 bases. The germline V gene encodes CDR1 KGHSH and CDR2 LQKENI. Trimming at V came to 4 bases and at J to 6 bases, leaving 6 bases not matched to a gene. This CDR3 is 15 amino acids long. This CDR3 reads CASSLGTGGAQTQYF. CDR3 sequence (DNA): TGTGCCAGCTCACTTGGGACAGGGGGCGCACAGACCCAGTACTTC.

V and J are TRBV19 and TRBJ2-7, with TRBD2 identical over 9 bases. V was pared by 5 bases and J by 6 bases, with 20 bases of the junction left unmatched. In germline, CDR1 is LNHDA, CDR2 SQIVND (reference sequence). This CDR3 is 18 amino acids long. The CDR3 region is CASSVGGTSSSLRSEQYF. In DNA form, the CDR3 reads TGTGCCAGTAGTGTCGGCGGGACTAGCTCTTCACTTCGCTCCGAGCAGTACTTC.

This clone was recorded a few times. V usage is TRBV7-2 and J usage is TRBJ1-1; unclear D gene. Trimming removed 3 bases from V and 1 base from J, with 12 bases in between. Per germline, CDR1 SGHTA and CDR2 FQGNSA. This CDR3 has 15 amino acids. The CDR3 nucleotides are TGTGCCAGCAGCTTCGGCGGGTACGAGAACACTGAAGCTTTCTTT. Translated: CASSFGGYENTEAFF.

The rearrangement links TRBV5-1 to TRBJ2-3, with 8 bases matching TRBD2. The trim removed 2 bases at V and 4 bases at J, leaving 6 bases unmatched. The V gene's germline CDR1 is SGHRS and CDR2 YFSETQ. The CDR3 loop spans 15 amino acids. CDR3 coding DNA: TGCGCCAGCAGCTTAGGCGGGGGGAGGGCAGATACGCAGTATTTT. Translation gives CASSLGGGRADTQYF. The variable domain in full, completed from reference TRBV5-1 and TRBJ2-3, reads KAGVTQTPRYLIKTRGQQVTLSCSPISGHRSVSWYQQTPGQGLQFLFEYFSETQRNKGNFPGRFSGRQFSNSRSEMNVSTLELGDSALYLCASSLGGGRADTQYFGPGTRLTVL.

The chain couples TRBV5-4 to TRBJ1-2, with D possibly TRBD1 on 5 matching bases. V gave up 6 bases and J gave up 7 bases, with 25 bases separating them. Germline V gives CDR1 SGHNT, CDR2 YYREEE (reference sequence). CDR3 length: 16 residues. The CDR3 DNA reads TGTGCCAGCACCCCCTCACCGACAGCCAAGGAGGGTGGCTACACCTTC. Translation: CASTPSPTAKEGGYTF.

This clone has a handful of counts. The chain recombines TRBV6-7 with TRBJ1-4; TRBD1 matches at 11 bases. TRBV6-7 is an ORF, with its function uncertain. With V trimmed by 5 bases and J by 0 bases, 11 bases remained unmatched. This CDR3 has 19 amino acids. This CDR3 reads CASSGIRDRGIPTNEKLFF. CDR3 DNA: TGTGCCAGCAGTGGGATTCGGGACAGGGGGATCCCAACTAATGAAAAACTGTTTTTT.

The CDR3 DNA sequence: TGTGCCAGCAGCTTAGGAGGGGGGGGCTACCACCAAGAGACCCAGTACTTC. It specifies CASSLGGGGYHQETQYF. The chain links TRBV7-2 to TRBJ2-5; tentatively, D is TRBD2 (7 bases). The V gene lost 1 base and the J gene lost 0 bases, with 15 bases spanning the gap. The CDR3 is 17 residues long. CDR1 and CDR2 from the germline V gene are SGHTA and FQGNSA. Drawing the rest from reference TRBV7-2 and TRBJ2-5, the complete variable domain is GAGVSQSPSNKVTEKGKDVELRCDPISGHTALYWYRQSLGQGLEFLIYFQGNSAPDKSGLPSDRFSAERTGGSVSTLTIQRTQQEDSAVYLCASSLGGGGYHQETQYFGPGTRLLVL.

The chain couples TRBV10-1 to TRBJ2-7; the match to TRBD2 covers 14 bases. This CDR3 is 16 amino acids long. The V segment lost 4 bases and the J segment 6 bases; nucleotides outside the gene matches: 8. The germline V gene has CDR1 WNHNN and CDR2 SYGVQD (reference sequence). CDR3 in amino acids: CASSAGTSGGLAEQYF. The CDR3 DNA reads as TGCGCCAGCAGTGCCGGGACTAGCGGGGGCTTGGCCGAGCAGTACTTC.

The rearrangement joins TRBV2 to TRBJ1-2; D is undetermined. V dropped 8 bases and J dropped 4 bases, with 17 bases sitting between them. The CDR3 has 14 amino acids. The germline CDR1 and CDR2 sequences are SNHLY and FYNNEI. The CDR3 reads CASGGTGRIYGYTF. The CDR3 DNA follows: TGTGCCAGCGGTGGAACGGGTAGAATCTATGGCTACACCTTC.

The gene calls are TRBV6-5 and TRBJ1-6, with 7 bases fitting TRBD1. The V gene end was trimmed by 4 bases and the J gene end by 4 bases; junction bases not matched to a gene: 7. CDR1 and CDR2 from the germline V gene are MNHEY and SVGAGI. The CDR3 length is 16 residues. CDR3 amino acids: CASSSRDSPYNSPLHF. CDR3 in DNA: TGTGCCAGCAGTTCCCGGGACAGCCCATATAATTCACCCCTCCACTTT.

Only a few counts were recorded for this clone. The rearrangement uses TRBV5-1 and TRBJ1-5; no firm D call. Trimming stripped 0 bases from V and 7 bases from J, with 5 bases between. This CDR3 has 12 residues. CDR1 and CDR2 from the germline V gene are SGHRS and YFSETQ. CDR3 region: CASSLDGQPQHF. The CDR3 bases are TGCGCCAGCAGCTTGGACGGGCAGCCCCAGCATTTT. Full variable domain (outside the CDR3, taken from reference TRBV5-1 and TRBJ1-5): KAGVTQTPRYLIKTRGQQVTLSCSPISGHRSVSWYQQTPGQGLQFLFEYFSETQRNKGNFPGRFSGRQFSNSRSEMNVSTLELGDSALYLCASSLDGQPQHFGDGTRLSIL.

The V call is TRBV2, the J call TRBJ1-1, with D unresolved. Germline CDR1 reads SNHLY; CDR2 reads FYNNEI. The CDR3 contains 14 residues. Trimming removed 1 base from V and 1 base from J, with 7 bases in between. CDR3 nucleotides: TGTGCCAGCAGTGAAGTTGTCAGGAACACTGAAGCTTTCTTT. Protein: CASSEVVRNTEAFF.

A note on this clone: Mismatch with germline at one junction end may stem from a read error. The J gene is TRBJ2-5, the V gene TRBV9; TRBD2 is a possible D gene (7 bases). The CDR3 runs 15 residues. Germline V gene data show CDR1 as SGDLS and CDR2 as YYNGEE. CDR3 coding DNA: TGTGTCAGCAGCGTAGTAGGGGGGGCCGTAGAGACCCAGTACTTC. Translated, it gives CVSSVVGGAVETQYF.

This chain links TRBV7-2 with TRBJ2-7; the D gene is possibly TRBD2 (6 bases). Germline V lookup: CDR1 SGHTA, CDR2 FQGNSA. CDR3 length equals 14 residues. V gave up 3 bases and J gave up 6 bases, with 15 bases separating them. This CDR3 reads CASSLSTSAGEQYF. CDR3 DNA: TGTGCCAGCAGCTTGTCGACCTCAGCGGGCGAGCAGTACTTC.

This clone was detected only a few times. The V and J genes are TRBV28 and TRBJ1-1; TRBD1 is a possible D gene (5 bases). This CDR3 has 11 amino acids. V lost 3 bases, J lost 11 bases, and 10 bases lay in between. Germline V gives CDR1 MDHEN, CDR2 SYDVKM. DNA of the CDR3: TGTGCCAGCAGTTTTCGGGCAGGGGCTTTCTTT. This sequence encodes CASSFRAGAFF.

The chain combines TRBV14 with TRBJ1-6; D is perhaps TRBD1 (5 bases). Germline CDR1 SGHDN, CDR2 FVKESK. This CDR3 has 15 amino acids. Trimming stripped 5 bases from V and 10 bases from J, with 18 bases between. The CDR3 loop reads CASSFGWQGASPLHF. The CDR3, as DNA: TGTGCCAGCAGCTTTGGGTGGCAGGGCGCGTCACCCCTCCACTTT.

The chain is built from TRBV7-6 and TRBJ1-6, with D possibly TRBD1 on 6 matching bases. V was clipped by 1 base and J by 10 bases, with 14 bases between them. This CDR3 comprises 15 residues. Germline CDR1 is SGHVS and CDR2 is FNYEAQ. The CDR3 DNA sequence: TGTGCCAGCAGCTTAGGTTCAGGGGTTGGGTCACCCCTCCACTTT. Its translation is CASSLGSGVGSPLHF.

This clone was seen a few times. The chain employs TRBV2 and TRBJ1-1; 8 nucleotides line up with TRBD1. The CDR3 has 13 amino acids. Per germline, CDR1 SNHLY and CDR2 FYNNEI. V was clipped by 11 bases and J by 1 base; unmatched bases: 6. Here the CDR3 DNA reads TGTGCCGCTCCGGGGACAGGGAACACTGAAGCTTTCTTT. Encoded protein: CAAPGTGNTEAFF.